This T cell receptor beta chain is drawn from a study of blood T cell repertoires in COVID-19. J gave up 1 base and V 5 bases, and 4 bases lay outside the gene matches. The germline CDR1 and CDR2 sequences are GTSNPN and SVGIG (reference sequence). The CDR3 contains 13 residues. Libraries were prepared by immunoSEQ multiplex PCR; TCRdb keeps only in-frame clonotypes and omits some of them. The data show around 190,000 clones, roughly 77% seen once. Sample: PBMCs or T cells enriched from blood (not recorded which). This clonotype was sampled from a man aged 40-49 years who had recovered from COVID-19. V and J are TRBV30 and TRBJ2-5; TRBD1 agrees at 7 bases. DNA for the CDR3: TGTGCCTGGGTTCGGGACAGCCAAGAGACCCAGTACTTC. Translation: CAWVRDSQETQYF.